A selection of T cell receptor beta chains follows, all from one sample in a study of STAT5B mutations in CD4+ large granular lymphocyte leukemia. The assay was immunoSEQ multiplex PCR, and TCRdb's table has in-frame clones only and misses some. The data show 30,000 to 35,000 clones, 65% to 70% seen once. The sequenced sample was CD4+ T cells from blood buffy coats. The receptors originated from a human donor in good health. The CDR3 runs from the conserved cysteine through the conserved F or W. The D gene is left open where the match is weak. A clone size is listed for some rows: how often the clone was seen (once, few, many), or a class if it is expanded.

d_call	v_call	j_call	clone_size	cdr3_length	cdr3_nt	cdr3_aa
-	TRBV19	TRBJ2-2	few	15	TGTGCCAGTAGTATTCGCTGGGGGTACACCGGGGAGCTGTTTTTT	CASSIRWGYTGELFF
-	TRBV15	TRBJ1-2	few	13	TGTGCCACCAGTCTTATACAGGGCTATGGCTACACCTTC	CATSLIQGYGYTF
TRBD1	TRBV18	TRBJ1-1	few	14	TGTGCCAGCTCACCGGACAGGCAAAACACTGAAGCTTTCTTT	CASSPDRQNTEAFF
-	TRBV5-1	TRBJ1-1	once	13	TGCGCCAGCAGTGCGGGCATGAACACTGAAGCTTTCTTT	CASSAGMNTEAFF
-	TRBV5-4	TRBJ2-2	few	15	TGTGCCAGCAGCCGGGACACATCGAACACCGGGGAGCTGTTTTTT	CASSRDTSNTGELFF
-	TRBV19	TRBJ1-5	few	14	TGTGCCAGTAGTATACAGGGAGGCCCCCAGCCCCAGCATTTT	CASSIQGGPQPQHF
TRBD1	TRBV5-8	TRBJ1-1	once	17	TGTGCCAGCAGCTTGAGGGGGGACAGACTCTCTAACACTGAAGCTTTCTTT	CASSLRGDRLSNTEAFF
-	TRBV2	TRBJ1-2	-	13	TGTGCCAGCACCCCCGAGCTAGGCTATGGCTACACCTTC	CASTPELGYGYTF
-	TRBV27	TRBJ1-5	-	15	TGTGCCAGGCAAGGGGATCCGACCTTCAATCAGCCCCAGCATTTT	CARQGDPTFNQPQHF
-	TRBV5-1	TRBJ2-7	-	14	TGCGCCAGCAGAACCCGGACGGCGTCCTACGAGCAGTACTTC	CASRTRTASYEQYF
TRBD1	TRBV29-1	TRBJ2-7	-	13	TGCAGCGTTGGCGGGACAGGGACGTACGAGCAGTACTTC	CSVGGTGTYEQYF
TRBD1	TRBV7-9	TRBJ1-1	-	16	TGTGCCAGCAGCTTAGACGGAGGACAGGGGAGAACTGAAGCTTTCTTT	CASSLDGGQGRTEAFF
-	TRBV7-9	TRBJ2-3	-	17	TGTGCCAGCAGCCCCCTAGCAGGAGGGGGTAGCACAGATACGCAGTATTTT	CASSPLAGGGSTDTQYF
TRBD1	TRBV27	TRBJ1-2	-	14	TGTGCCAGCAGTACAAGGACAGGGAGCTCTGGCTACACCTTC	CASSTRTGSSGYTF
-	TRBV18	TRBJ1-2	once	16	TGTGCCAGCTCACCACCAATCAACAGAGGGGACTATGGCTACACCTTC	CASSPPINRGDYGYTF
-	TRBV9	TRBJ1-2	few	13	TGTGCCAGCAGCGTAGACGGGGACTATGGCTACACCTTC	CASSVDGDYGYTF
-	TRBV5-4	TRBJ1-3	-	15	TGTGCCAGCAGCTTGGGGGGGGGTACTGGAAACACCATATATTTT	CASSLGGGTGNTIYF
-	TRBV2	TRBJ2-1	-	12	TGTGCCACGGGGGGCAGGGTCAATGAGCAGTTCTTC	CATGGRVNEQFF
-	TRBV7-2	TRBJ1-1	-	14	TGTGCCAGCAGCTTAGATCAAGGGAGGACTGAAGCTTTCTTT	CASSLDQGRTEAFF
TRBD2	TRBV5-4	TRBJ2-5	-	15	TGTGCCAGCAGCTTCGGCGGGGGGGTCCTACAACATTGGTACTTC	CASSFGGGVLQHWYF
-	TRBV18	TRBJ1-5	few	13	TGTGCCAGCTCACCAGTATCGGGTCAGCCCCAGCATTTT	CASSPVSGQPQHF